These 14 T cell receptor beta chains originate from one sample sequenced in a study of T cells after yellow fever vaccination. Each CDR3 protein is one row after TCRdb ran MiXCR on the 5' RACE reads. The sample lists about 630,000 distinct CDR3 sequences, 9% to 15% occurring once. The material sequenced was PBMCs, taken on the day of the yellow fever booster vaccination. The receptors stem from a man between 25 and 39 years old who received the YFV17D yellow fever vaccine.

The table lists this clonotype with many counts. V usage is TRBV11-2 and J usage is TRBJ1-1, with 7 nucleotides matching TRBD1. J gave up 1 base and V 5 bases, and 4 bases lay outside the gene matches. Germline CDR1 reads SGHAT; CDR2 reads FQNNGV. The CDR3 is 14 amino acids. Written as DNA, the CDR3 is TGTGCCAGCAGCCCGGGGACAGCGAACACTGAAGCTTTCTTT. Encoded protein: CASSPGTANTEAFF.

This clonotype appeared many times. The chain combines TRBV6-5 with TRBJ2-7; TRBD2 aligns across 12 bases. V was clipped by 2 bases and J by 4 bases; unmatched bases: 3. In germline, CDR1 is MNHEY, CDR2 SVGAGI. CDR3 size: 15 residues. The CDR3, as DNA: TGTGCCAGCAGTTACAGACTAGCGGGAGTTTACGAGCAGTACTTC. Translation gives CASSYRLAGVYEQYF.

The sample holds many counts of this clonotype. The genes are TRBV29-1 and TRBJ2-3; D is unclear. V lost 3 bases and J lost 1, with 5 bases in between. Per the germline V gene, CDR1 is SQVTM and CDR2 is ANQGSEA. The CDR3 length is 12 residues. Written as DNA, the CDR3 is TGCAGCGTTGATGGCGGCACAGATACGCAGTATTTT. This translates into CSVDGGTDTQYF.

This clonotype was observed a few times. Here the CDR3 DNA reads TGTGCCAGCAGTTACGGGGAGGGAGGTTACGAGCAGTACTTC. It is translated as CASSYGEGGYEQYF. The chain carries TRBV6-5 and TRBJ2-7; 7 nucleotides line up with TRBD2. The V segment lost 2 bases and the J segment 4 bases; nucleotides outside the gene matches: 5. The CDR3 totals 14 residues. Germline lookup yields CDR1 MNHEY and CDR2 SVGAGI.

About this clonotype: Its ends do not fully match the called genes, so a read error is possible. The chain has TRBV7-3 and TRBJ2-3; D ambiguous. Germline V gene data show CDR1 as SGHTA and CDR2 as FQGTGA. The CDR3 runs to 14 residues. This CDR3 is CASSLTRAGDTPYF. The CDR3 bases are TGTGCCAGCAGCTTAACTAGGGCTGGGGATACGCCGTATTTT. The full variable domain, in which reference TRBV7-3 and TRBJ2-3 provide the parts outside the CDR3, is GAGVSQTPSNKVTEKGKYVELRCDPISGHTALYWYRQSLGQGPEFLIYFQGTGAADDSGLPNDRFFAVRPEGSVSTLKIQRTERGDSAVYLCASSLTRAGDTPYFGPGTRLTVL.

This clonotype has just a few counts. The chain is built from TRBV3-1 and TRBJ2-7; D unresolved. The germline V gene encodes CDR1 LGHDT and CDR2 YNNKEL (reference sequence). V lost 0 bases and J 9 bases, leaving 12 bases between the germline ends. This CDR3 has 13 amino acids. CDR3 DNA: TGTGCCAGCAGCCAAGACCCTAGAGTAGGGCAGTACTTC. It specifies CASSQDPRVGQYF.

The chain recombines TRBV7-9 with TRBJ2-7; 8 nucleotides align to TRBD2. With 10 bases clipped from V and 5 bases from J, the junction kept 13 bases outside the gene matches. Germline V lookup: CDR1 SEHNR, CDR2 FQNEAQ (reference sequence). The CDR3 length is 14 residues. The CDR3: CATNRGGRNNEQYF. CDR3 in DNA: TGTGCCACCAACCGGGGGGGCCGGAATAACGAGCAGTACTTC.

The rearrangement joins TRBV18 to TRBJ2-7; TRBD1 might be the D (5 bases). The CDR3 has 19 amino acids. V was trimmed by 3 bases and J by 5 bases, leaving 29 bases between them. Germline CDR1 reads KGHSH; CDR2 reads LQKENI. DNA for the CDR3: TGTGCCAGCTCACCCCAGGGTCCGCCGACCGCCCTCCTCCTAAACGAGCAGTACTTC. Protein product: CASSPQGPPTALLLNEQYF.

This chain connects TRBV7-2 to TRBJ1-5; no reliable D call. The ends were cut back, 5 bases at V and 6 bases at J, with 11 bases in the middle. Germline V gives CDR1 SGHTA, CDR2 FQGNSA. This CDR3 region has 13 residues. The DNA of the CDR3 is TGTGCCAGCAGCCCCGAGGCCGGTCAGCCCCAGCATTTT. It specifies CASSPEAGQPQHF.

This chain links TRBV11-2 with TRBJ1-1, with 9 bases matching TRBD1. After removal of 3 bases from V and 1 base from J, the junction contained 3 bases not matched to a gene. CDR1 and CDR2 (germline): SGHAT, FQNNGV. This CDR3 contains 15 residues. CDR3 nucleotide sequence: TGTGCCAGCAGCTTCTACAGGGGGCCGAACACTGAAGCTTTCTTT. This codes for CASSFYRGPNTEAFF.

The rearrangement joins TRBV7-3 to TRBJ2-1, with D possibly TRBD2 on 5 matching bases. The CDR3 extends over 17 amino acids. Trimming left V 5 bases short and J 0 bases short, with 17 bases between. CDR1 SGHTA and CDR2 FQGTGA come from the germline V gene. The CDR3 reads CASSPSLAISSYNEQFF. The CDR3 DNA reads as TGTGCCAGCAGCCCCTCGTTAGCGATAAGCTCCTACAATGAGCAGTTCTTC.

This clonotype was counted a few times. The J gene is TRBJ2-1, the V gene TRBV28; 7 bases are a match to TRBD2. Germline CDR1 MDHEN, CDR2 SYDVKM. The ends lost 3 bases at V and 7 bases at J; junction bases unmatched: 9. CDR3 length: 15 amino acids. The CDR3 DNA sequence: TGTGCCAGCAGTTTGGGGGGGAGGGCCGGTAATGAGCAGTTCTTC. Translating gives CASSLGGRAGNEQFF.

This clonotype was seen at least ten times. This rearrangement joins TRBV4-1 to TRBJ2-1; 7 bases are a match to TRBD2. Trimming cost V 0 bases and J 5 bases; bases outside gene matches: 10. Germline V gene data show CDR1 as MGHRA and CDR2 as YSYEKL. This CDR3 region has 17 residues. CDR3 loop: CASSQDLPGTTDNEQFF. As DNA, the CDR3 is TGCGCCAGCAGCCAAGACCTTCCCGGGACTACCGACAATGAGCAGTTCTTC.

This chain joins TRBV18 and TRBJ2-1, with D perhaps TRBD2 (6 bases). V was shortened by 3 bases and J by 7 bases, with 19 bases between the two germline ends. CDR1 is KGHSH and CDR2 is LQKENI in the germline V gene. The CDR3 is made up of 16 amino acids. DNA of the CDR3: TGTGCCAGCTCACCTGCCCATTCGGGGACTTTGAATGAGCAGTTCTTC. Translating it yields CASSPAHSGTLNEQFF. Full variable domain (outside the CDR3, taken from reference TRBV18 and TRBJ2-1): NAGVMQNPRHLVRRRGQEARLRCSPMKGHSHVYWYRQLPEEGLKFMVYLQKENIIDESGMPKERFSAEFPKEGPSILRIQQVVRGDSAAYFCASSPAHSGTLNEQFFGPGTRLTVL.